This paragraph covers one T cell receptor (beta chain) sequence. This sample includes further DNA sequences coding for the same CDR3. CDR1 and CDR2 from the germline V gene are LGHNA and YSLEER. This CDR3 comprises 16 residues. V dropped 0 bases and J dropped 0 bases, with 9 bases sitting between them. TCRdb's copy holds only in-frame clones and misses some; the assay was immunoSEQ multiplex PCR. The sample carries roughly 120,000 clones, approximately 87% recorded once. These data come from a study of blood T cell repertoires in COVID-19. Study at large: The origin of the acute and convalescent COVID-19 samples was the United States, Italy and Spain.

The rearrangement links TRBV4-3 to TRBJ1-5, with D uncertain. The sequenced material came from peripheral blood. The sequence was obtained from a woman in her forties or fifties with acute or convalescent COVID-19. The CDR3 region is CASSQEAGYSNQPQHF. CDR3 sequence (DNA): TGCGCCAGCAGCCAAGAAGCGGGCTATAGCAATCAGCCCCAGCATTTT.